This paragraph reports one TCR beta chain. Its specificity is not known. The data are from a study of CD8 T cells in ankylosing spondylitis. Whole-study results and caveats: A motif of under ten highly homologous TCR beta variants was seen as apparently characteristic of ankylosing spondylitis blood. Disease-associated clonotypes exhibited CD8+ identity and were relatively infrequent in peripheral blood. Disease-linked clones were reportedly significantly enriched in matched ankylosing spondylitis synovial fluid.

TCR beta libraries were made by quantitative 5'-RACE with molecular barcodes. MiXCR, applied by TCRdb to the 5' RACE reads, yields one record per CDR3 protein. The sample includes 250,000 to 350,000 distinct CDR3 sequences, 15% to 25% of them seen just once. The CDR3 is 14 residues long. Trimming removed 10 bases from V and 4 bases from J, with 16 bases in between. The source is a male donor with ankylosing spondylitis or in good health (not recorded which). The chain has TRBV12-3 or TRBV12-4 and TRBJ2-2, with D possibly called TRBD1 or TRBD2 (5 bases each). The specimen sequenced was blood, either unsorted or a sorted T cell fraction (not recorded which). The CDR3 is CATARARGTGELFF. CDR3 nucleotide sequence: TGTGCCACGGCCAGGGCTCGGGGCACCGGGGAGCTGTTTTTT.